These 7 T cell receptor beta chains originate from one sample sequenced in a study of blood T cells in healthy people across ages. Next came a second PCR, run for about 7 to 12 cycles, which used a sample-barcoded 5' primer along with a J-beta primer mix. A single record per CDR3 protein comes from TCRdb applying MiXCR to the 5' RACE reads. The data contain 790,000 or so distinct CDR3 sequences, 45% to 70% of them seen just once; the ten biggest clones take up roughly 24%. The sequenced sample was blood. All receptors come from a middle-aged man in good health.

This clonotype was seen a handful of times. This chain joins TRBV7-2 and TRBJ2-5; D gene ambiguous. The CDR3 runs to 15 residues. Germline lookup yields CDR1 SGHTA and CDR2 FQGNSA. V lost 5 bases and J lost 1, with 14 bases in between. The CDR3 protein is CASSPTVRPQETQYF. The CDR3 coding sequence is TGTGCCAGCAGCCCCACCGTGCGTCCCCAAGAGACCCAGTACTTC.

CDR3 bases: TGCAGTGCTAGACTCCAGGGGTCGGATGGCTACACCTTC. Amino acid sequence: CSARLQGSDGYTF. The chain employs TRBV20-1 and TRBJ1-2; a weak D match, TRBD1 (6 bases). Germline CDR1 DFQATT, CDR2 SNEGSKA (reference sequence). Trimming removed 2 bases from V and 6 bases from J, with 13 bases in between. The CDR3 is 13 amino acids.

This chain uses TRBV11-2 with TRBJ2-3; D not resolved. The CDR3 sequence is 16 residues long. CDR1 is SGHAT and CDR2 is FQNNGV in the germline V gene. V was clipped by 1 base and J by 0 bases, with 11 bases between them. The CDR3 here is CASSLVIRQSTDTQYF. The CDR3 DNA is TGTGCCAGCAGCTTAGTGATAAGGCAGAGCACAGATACGCAGTATTTT.

This clonotype has ten or more counts. This chain joins TRBV7-2 and TRBJ2-1; D not certain. Per the germline V gene, CDR1 is SGHTA and CDR2 is FQGNSA. V lost 3 bases and J 6 bases, leaving 6 bases between the germline ends. The CDR3 spans 12 residues. The chain's CDR3 is CASSLNTNEQFF. Here the CDR3 DNA reads TGTGCCAGCAGCTTGAATACCAATGAGCAGTTCTTC. Supplemented by reference TRBV7-2 and TRBJ2-1, the full variable domain reads GAGVSQSPSNKVTEKGKDVELRCDPISGHTALYWYRQSLGQGLEFLIYFQGNSAPDKSGLPSDRFSAERTGGSVSTLTIQRTQQEDSAVYLCASSLNTNEQFFGPGTRLTVL.

The chain recombines TRBV7-3 with TRBJ2-3; D is possibly TRBD2 (6 bases). This CDR3 contains 16 residues. The germline V gene has CDR1 SGHTA and CDR2 FQGTGA. V was trimmed by 5 bases and J by 0 bases, leaving 15 bases between them. CDR3 in amino acids: CASSPFPGLSTDTQYF. The CDR3 nucleotides are TGTGCCAGCAGCCCGTTCCCGGGACTGAGCACAGATACGCAGTATTTT.

This clonotype was counted only a few times. CDR3 in DNA: TGTGCCAGCAGGAAGACCGGGCTGCAAGCGGCTGGCTACACCTTC. This gives the protein CASRKTGLQAAGYTF. The V gene is TRBV6-5, the J gene TRBJ1-2; no definite D call. Germline assignment: CDR1 MNHEY and CDR2 SVGAGI. The V end was cut by 6 bases, the J end by 7 bases, with 21 bases between. The CDR3 covers 15 residues.

This chain links TRBV29-1 with TRBJ2-1; a possible D gene is TRBD1 (5 bases). Germline V lookup: CDR1 SQVTM, CDR2 ANQGSEA. V lost 4 bases and J lost 5, with 12 bases in between. The CDR3 length is 13 residues. CDR3 nucleotide sequence: TGCAGCGTTGCCGTCTCCAGGGACAATGAGCAGTTCTTC. Amino acid sequence: CSVAVSRDNEQFF.